The sample holds one count of the clone carrying this T cell receptor beta chain. Antigen specificity is unknown. Replicate sorted-subset PCRs were loaded with around 0.2 ug DNA, 25,000 to 30,000 T cell genomes. Method: immunoSEQ multiplex PCR; TCRdb's copy keeps in-frame clones and lacks some. The profile shows some 2,400,000 clones, around 95% of them singletons. This sample is part of a study of shared clonotypes between healthy human individuals. Study at large: Donors were a couple of women and a few men aged 18 to 49. Study observations and caveats: Naive subsets usually exceeded memory subsets in estimated richness. Clonotype sharing among donors, it was expected, would be affected by sequencing depth.

This CDR3 has 17 residues. V was cut by 2 bases and J by 5 bases, with 19 bases left in between. CDR1 and CDR2 from the germline V gene are MGHRA and YSYEKL. V usage is TRBV4-1 and J usage is TRBJ2-1; D may be TRBD2 (6 bases). The origin of this receptor is a man aged 18 to 29 in good health. Sequencing was performed on naive CD4+ T cells sorted from blood. The subset here: CD45RA+ positively selected. CDR3 residues: CASSQPPGSRTNNEQFF. The CDR3 coding sequence is TGCGCCAGCAGCCAACCCCCCGGGAGTCGCACTAACAATGAGCAGTTCTTC.